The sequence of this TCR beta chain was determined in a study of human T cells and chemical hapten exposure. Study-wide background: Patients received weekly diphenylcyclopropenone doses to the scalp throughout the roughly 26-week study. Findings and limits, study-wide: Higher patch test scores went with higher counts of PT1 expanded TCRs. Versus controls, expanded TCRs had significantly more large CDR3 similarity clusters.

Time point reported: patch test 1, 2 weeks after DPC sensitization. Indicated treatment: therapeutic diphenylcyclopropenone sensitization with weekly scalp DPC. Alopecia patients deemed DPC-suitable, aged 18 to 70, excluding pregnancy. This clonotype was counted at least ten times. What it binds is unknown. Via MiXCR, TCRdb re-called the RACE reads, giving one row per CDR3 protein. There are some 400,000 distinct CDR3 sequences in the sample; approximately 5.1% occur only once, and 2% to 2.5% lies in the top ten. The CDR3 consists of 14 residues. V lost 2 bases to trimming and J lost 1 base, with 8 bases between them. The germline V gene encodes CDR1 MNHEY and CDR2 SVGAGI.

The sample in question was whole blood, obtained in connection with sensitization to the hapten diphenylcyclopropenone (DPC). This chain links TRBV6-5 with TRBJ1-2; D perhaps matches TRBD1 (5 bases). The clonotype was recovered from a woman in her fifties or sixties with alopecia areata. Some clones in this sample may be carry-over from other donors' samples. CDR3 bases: TGTGCCAGCAGTTACGGGGCACTTAACTATGGCTACACCTTC. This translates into CASSYGALNYGYTF.